This T cell receptor beta chain came from a study of read filtering for tumor transcriptome and immune sequencing. Study results and limitations: Without single-read clonotypes, shared clonotype proportions correlated more between IR-seq and RNA-seq.

The table lists this clonotype with many counts. Antigen unknown. Molecular barcoded adaptors covering alpha/delta and beta/gamma chains were used on 400 ng RNA. Each CDR3 protein is one row after TCRdb ran MiXCR on the reads. The table records about 86,000 distinct CDR3 sequences, more than 9% of them present only once. The V segment lost 3 bases and the J segment 6 bases; nucleotides outside the gene matches: 11. CDR1 and CDR2 from the germline V gene are MGHRA and YSYEKL. The CDR3 is 17 amino acids. The sequence derives from a donor aged 40 or older with multiple myeloma. V and J are TRBV4-1 and TRBJ2-3; the match to TRBD2 covers 11 bases. The sequenced material came from a population of CD138-negative cells sorted from bone marrow. CDR3 loop: CASSQSKLAGVGDTQYF. The CDR3 bases are TGCGCCAGCAGCCAGTCCAAACTAGCGGGAGTTGGTGATACGCAGTATTTT.